The entry below gives a single TCR beta chain sequence along with its context. The target antigen is unknown. CDR1 and CDR2 (germline): SGHDT, YYEEEE. The CDR3 has 15 amino acids. J lost 1 base, V lost 3 bases, and 4 bases had no gene match. The sample belongs to a study of cytomegalovirus exposure and HLA in healthy donors. For the study at large: The roughly 120 validation repertoires used the same platform as the roughly 670 first-cohort repertoires (as reported by a later analysis).

Measured with immunoSEQ multiplex PCR; TCRdb has only the in-frame clones, and not every one. Altogether over 110,000 clones are present, 85% to 90% being singletons, with the ten largest covering just over 8.5%. Study-wide results and limits: Overall, approximately 150 TCR beta chains were annotated as cytomegalovirus-associated. In vitro work confirmed that a few CMV-associated chains recognize CMV antigens.

The study drew the donors from its approximately 110-subject validation cohort, separate from the approximately 700-subject first cohort. This sequence joins TRBV5-6 and TRBJ1-1; 9 bases align to TRBD1. The sequencing sample was made of PBMCs. This TCR was sampled from a man aged 18 to 29 in good health and CMV-seropositive. The CDR3 bases are TGTGCCAGCAGCTCTCCGGGACAGGGGAACACTGAAGCTTTCTTT. Translating it yields CASSSPGQGNTEAFF. The variable domain in full, completed from reference TRBV5-6 and TRBJ1-1, reads DAGVTQSPTHLIKTRGQQVTLRCSPKSGHDTVSWYQQALGQGPQFIFQYYEEEERQRGNFPDRFSGHQFPNYSSELNVNALLLGDSALYLCASSSPGQGNTEAFFGQGTRLTVV.